This TCR beta chain originates from a study of OX40 agonist ivuxolimab in advanced cancers. Overall study context: At doses from 0.01 to 10 mg/kg, patients were given intravenous ivuxolimab every 2 weeks. One patient with hepatocellular carcinoma and two with cutaneous melanoma, three in all, had partial responses.

Clones were sequenced by immunoSEQ multiplex PCR, and TCRdb holds only the in-frame ones, with some missing. Among about 84,000 clones listed, around 90% were seen once. This CDR3 is built from 14 residues. The germline CDR1 and CDR2 sequences are SEHNR and FQNEAQ (reference sequence). With 3 bases clipped from V and 4 bases from J, the junction kept 1 base outside the gene matches. This clonotype was obtained from an adult with an advanced solid tumor such as melanoma, head and neck, liver or kidney cancer. J is TRBJ2-3 and V is TRBV7-9; 10 bases match TRBD1. Specimen: CD4+ or CD8+ T cells sorted from blood, collected in a trial of the OX40 agonist ivuxolimab. This CDR3 is CASSLTGGADTQYF. The CDR3 nucleotides read TGTGCCAGCAGCTTGACAGGGGGCGCAGATACGCAGTATTTT.